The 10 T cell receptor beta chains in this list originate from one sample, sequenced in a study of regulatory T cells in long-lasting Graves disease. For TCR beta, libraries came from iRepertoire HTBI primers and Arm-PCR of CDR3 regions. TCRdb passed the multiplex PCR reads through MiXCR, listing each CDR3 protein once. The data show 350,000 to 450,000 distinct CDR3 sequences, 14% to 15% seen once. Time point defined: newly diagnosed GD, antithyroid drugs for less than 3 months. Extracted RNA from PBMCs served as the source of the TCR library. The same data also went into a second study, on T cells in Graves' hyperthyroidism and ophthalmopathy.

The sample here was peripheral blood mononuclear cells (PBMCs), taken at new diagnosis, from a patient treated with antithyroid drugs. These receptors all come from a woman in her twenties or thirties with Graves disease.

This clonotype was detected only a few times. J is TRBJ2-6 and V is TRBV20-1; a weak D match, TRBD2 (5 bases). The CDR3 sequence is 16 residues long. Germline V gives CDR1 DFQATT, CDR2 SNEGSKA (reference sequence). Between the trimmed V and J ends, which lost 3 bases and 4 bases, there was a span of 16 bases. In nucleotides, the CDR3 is TGCAGTGCTAGTTCCCCGAGGGTAGCCGGGGCCAACGTCCTGACTTTC. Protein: CSASSPRVAGANVLTF.

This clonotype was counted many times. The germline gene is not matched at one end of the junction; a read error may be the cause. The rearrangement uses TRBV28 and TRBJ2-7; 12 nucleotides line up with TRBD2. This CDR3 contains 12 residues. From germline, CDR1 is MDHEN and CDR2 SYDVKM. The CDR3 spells CASSTSSGRVGF. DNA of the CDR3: TGTGCCAGCAGTACCTCTAGCGGGAGGGTAGGCTTC.

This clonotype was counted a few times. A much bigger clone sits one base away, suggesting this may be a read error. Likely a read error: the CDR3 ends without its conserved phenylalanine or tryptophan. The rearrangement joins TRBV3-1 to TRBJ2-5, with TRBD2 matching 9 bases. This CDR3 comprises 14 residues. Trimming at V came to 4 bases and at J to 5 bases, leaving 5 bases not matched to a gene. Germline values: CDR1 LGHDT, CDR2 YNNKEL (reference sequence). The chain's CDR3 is CASSPTSGVETQYS. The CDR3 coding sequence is TGTGCCAGCAGCCCGACTAGCGGCGTGGAGACCCAGTACTCC.

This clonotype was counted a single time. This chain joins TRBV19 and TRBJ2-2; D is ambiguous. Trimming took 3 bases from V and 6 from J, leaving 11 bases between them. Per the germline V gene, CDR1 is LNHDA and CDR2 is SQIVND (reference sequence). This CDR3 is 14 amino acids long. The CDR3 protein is CASSMGLLPGELFF. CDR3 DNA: TGTGCCAGTAGTATGGGCCTCCTCCCCGGGGAGCTGTTTTTT.

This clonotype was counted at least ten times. The CDR3 loop reads CASSLGTGGLNQPQHF. DNA for the CDR3: TGTGCCAGCAGTTTGGGGACAGGGGGCCTTAATCAGCCCCAGCATTTT. V gene TRBV28 combines with J gene TRBJ1-5, with 12 nucleotides matching TRBD1. This CDR3 contains 16 residues. The trim removed 3 bases at V and 4 bases at J, leaving 4 bases unmatched. Germline CDR1 and CDR2: MDHEN and SYDVKM. Together with reference TRBV28 and TRBJ1-5, the CDR3 gives the full variable domain: DVKVTQSSRYLVKRTGEKVFLECVQDMDHENMFWYRQDPGLGLRLIYFSYDVKMKEKGDIPEGYSVSREKKERFSLILESASTNQTSMYLCASSLGTGGLNQPQHFGDGTRLSIL.

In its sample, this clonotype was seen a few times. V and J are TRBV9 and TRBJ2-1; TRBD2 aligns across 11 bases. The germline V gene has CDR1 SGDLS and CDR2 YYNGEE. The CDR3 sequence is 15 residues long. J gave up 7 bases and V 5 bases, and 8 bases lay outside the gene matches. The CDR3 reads CASRPQGLADNEQFF. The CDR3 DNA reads TGTGCCAGCAGGCCCCAGGGACTAGCGGATAATGAGCAGTTCTTC.

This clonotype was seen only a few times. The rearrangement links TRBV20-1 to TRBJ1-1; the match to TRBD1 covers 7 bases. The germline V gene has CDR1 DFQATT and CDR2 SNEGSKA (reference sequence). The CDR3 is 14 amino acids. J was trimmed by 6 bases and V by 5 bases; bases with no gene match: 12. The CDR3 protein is CSARESDRAAEAFF. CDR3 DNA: TGCAGTGCTCGGGAGTCCGACAGGGCCGCTGAAGCTTTCTTT.

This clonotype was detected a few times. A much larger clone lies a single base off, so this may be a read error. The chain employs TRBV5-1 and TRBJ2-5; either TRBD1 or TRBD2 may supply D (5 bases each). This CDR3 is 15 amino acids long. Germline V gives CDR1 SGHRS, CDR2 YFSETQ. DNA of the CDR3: TGCGCCAGCAGCCCTGGACATCTTAATGCCAATGAGCGGTTCTTC. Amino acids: CASSPGHLNANERFF.

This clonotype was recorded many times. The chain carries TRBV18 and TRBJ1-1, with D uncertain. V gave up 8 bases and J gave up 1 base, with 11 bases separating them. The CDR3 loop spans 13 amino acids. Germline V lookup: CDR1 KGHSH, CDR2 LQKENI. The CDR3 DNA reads TGTGCCAGCATCGGGTCGGCGAACACTGAAGCTTTCTTT. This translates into CASIGSANTEAFF. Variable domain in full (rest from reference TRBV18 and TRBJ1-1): NAGVMQNPRHLVRRRGQEARLRCSPMKGHSHVYWYRQLPEEGLKFMVYLQKENIIDESGMPKERFSAEFPKEGPSILRIQQVVRGDSAAYFCASIGSANTEAFFGQGTRLTVV.

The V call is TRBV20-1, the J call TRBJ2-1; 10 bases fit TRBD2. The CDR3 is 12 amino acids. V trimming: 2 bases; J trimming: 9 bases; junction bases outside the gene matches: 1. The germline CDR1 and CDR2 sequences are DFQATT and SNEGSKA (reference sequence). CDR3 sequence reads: CSARLAGAEQFF. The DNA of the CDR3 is TGCAGTGCTAGACTAGCGGGAGCTGAGCAGTTCTTC.